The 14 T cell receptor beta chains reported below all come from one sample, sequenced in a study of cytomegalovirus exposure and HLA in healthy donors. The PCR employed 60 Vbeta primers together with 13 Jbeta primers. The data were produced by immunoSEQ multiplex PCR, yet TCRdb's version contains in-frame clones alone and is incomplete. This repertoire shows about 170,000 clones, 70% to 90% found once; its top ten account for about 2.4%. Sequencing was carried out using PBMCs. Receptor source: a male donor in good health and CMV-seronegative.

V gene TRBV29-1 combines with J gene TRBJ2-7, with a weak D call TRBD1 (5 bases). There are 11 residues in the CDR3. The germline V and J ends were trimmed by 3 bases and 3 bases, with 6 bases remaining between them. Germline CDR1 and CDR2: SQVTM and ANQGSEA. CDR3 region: CSVDDSYEQYF. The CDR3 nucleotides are TGCAGCGTTGATGACAGCTACGAGCAGTACTTC.

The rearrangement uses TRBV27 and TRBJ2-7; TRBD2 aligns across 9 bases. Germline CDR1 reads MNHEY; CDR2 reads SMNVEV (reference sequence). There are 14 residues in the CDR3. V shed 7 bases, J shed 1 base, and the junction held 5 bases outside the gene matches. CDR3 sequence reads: CASNPAGGSYEQYF. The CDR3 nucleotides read TGTGCCAGCAATCCGGCGGGAGGGTCCTACGAGCAGTACTTC.

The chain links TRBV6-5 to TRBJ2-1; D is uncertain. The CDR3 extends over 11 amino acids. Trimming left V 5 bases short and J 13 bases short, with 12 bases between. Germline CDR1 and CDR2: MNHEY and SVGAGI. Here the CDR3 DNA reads TGTGCCAGCAGTAGGCAGGATCTACAGTTCTTC. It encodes CASSRQDLQFF.

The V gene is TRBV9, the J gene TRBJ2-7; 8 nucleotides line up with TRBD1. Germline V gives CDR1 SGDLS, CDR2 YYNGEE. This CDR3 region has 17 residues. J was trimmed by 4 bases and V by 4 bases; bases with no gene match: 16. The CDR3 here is CASSRNNLQGGVYEQYF. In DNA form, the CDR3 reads TGTGCCAGCAGCCGTAACAATCTACAGGGGGGAGTATACGAGCAGTACTTC.

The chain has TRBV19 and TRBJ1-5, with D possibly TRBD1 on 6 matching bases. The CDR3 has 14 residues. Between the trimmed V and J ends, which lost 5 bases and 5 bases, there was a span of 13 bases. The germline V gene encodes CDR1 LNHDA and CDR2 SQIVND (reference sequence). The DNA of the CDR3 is TGTGCCAGTAGTGTACAGGGACGGGATCAGCCCCAGCATTTT. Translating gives CASSVQGRDQPQHF.

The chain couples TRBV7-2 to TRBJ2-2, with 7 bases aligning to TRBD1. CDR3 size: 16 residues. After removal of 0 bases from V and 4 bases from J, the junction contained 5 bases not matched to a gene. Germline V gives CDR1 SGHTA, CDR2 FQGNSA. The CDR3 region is CASSLAPGGGTGELFF. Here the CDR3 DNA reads TGTGCCAGCAGCTTAGCACCAGGGGGTGGCACCGGGGAGCTGTTTTTT.

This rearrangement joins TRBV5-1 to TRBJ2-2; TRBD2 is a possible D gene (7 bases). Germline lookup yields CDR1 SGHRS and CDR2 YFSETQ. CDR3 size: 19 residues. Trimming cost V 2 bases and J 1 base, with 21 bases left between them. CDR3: CASSFPPWAGAQNTGELFF. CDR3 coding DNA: TGCGCCAGCAGCTTCCCGCCTTGGGCGGGGGCACAGAACACCGGGGAGCTGTTTTTT.

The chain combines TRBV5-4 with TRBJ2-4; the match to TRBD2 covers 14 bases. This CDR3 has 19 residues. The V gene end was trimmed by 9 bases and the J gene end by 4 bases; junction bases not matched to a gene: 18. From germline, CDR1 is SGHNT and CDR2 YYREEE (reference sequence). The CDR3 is CATGGGQGGTSGRKNIQYF. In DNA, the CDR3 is TGTGCCACCGGGGGAGGACAGGGAGGGACTAGCGGGAGAAAAAACATTCAGTACTTC.

The DNA for the CDR3 is TGCGCCAGCAGCCAAGAAGGGGTCTTCTCCTACGAGCAGTACTTC. It codes for CASSQEGVFSYEQYF. The chain joins TRBV4-1 to TRBJ2-7; a weak D match, TRBD1 (5 bases). The CDR3 length is 15 residues. The V end was cut by 0 bases, the J end by 0 bases, with 9 bases between. The germline CDR1 and CDR2 sequences are MGHRA and YSYEKL.

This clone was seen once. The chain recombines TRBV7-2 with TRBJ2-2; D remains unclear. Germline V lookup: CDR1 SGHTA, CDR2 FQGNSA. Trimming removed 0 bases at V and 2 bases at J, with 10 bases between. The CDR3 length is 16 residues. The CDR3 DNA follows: TGTGCCAGCAGCTTAGCGAGGCACCTCAACACCGGGGAGCTGTTTTTT. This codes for CASSLARHLNTGELFF.

The CDR3 bases are TGCGCCAGCAGCCTGACAGGGTTCAATGAAAAACTGTTTTTT. Translated: CASSLTGFNEKLFF. V and J are TRBV5-1 and TRBJ1-4, with 7 bases fitting TRBD1. CDR1 is SGHRS, CDR2 YFSETQ, per germline. The junction had 5 bases not matched to a gene; V was cut back by 4 bases and J by 5 bases. The CDR3 length is 14 residues.

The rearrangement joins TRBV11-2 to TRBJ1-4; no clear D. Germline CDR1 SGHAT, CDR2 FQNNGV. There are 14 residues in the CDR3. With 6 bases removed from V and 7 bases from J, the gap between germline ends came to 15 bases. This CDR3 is CASREFLVREKLFF. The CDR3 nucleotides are TGTGCCAGCAGGGAGTTCTTAGTACGTGAAAAACTGTTTTTT.

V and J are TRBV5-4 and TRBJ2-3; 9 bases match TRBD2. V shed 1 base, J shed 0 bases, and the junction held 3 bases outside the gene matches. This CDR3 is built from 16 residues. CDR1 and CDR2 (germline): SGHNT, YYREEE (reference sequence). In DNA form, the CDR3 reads TGTGCCAGCAGCTTGTGGCTAGCGGGGAGCACAGATACGCAGTATTTT. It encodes CASSLWLAGSTDTQYF.

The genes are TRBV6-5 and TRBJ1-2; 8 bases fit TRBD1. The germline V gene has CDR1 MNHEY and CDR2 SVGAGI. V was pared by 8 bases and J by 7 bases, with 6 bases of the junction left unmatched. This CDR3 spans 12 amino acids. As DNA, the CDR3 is TGTGCCAGCGGCCAGGGGGCTGGTGGCTACACCTTC. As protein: CASGQGAGGYTF.